The 5 T cell receptor beta chains presented below share a single source sample, sequenced in a study of blood T cell repertoires in COVID-19. Assay: immunoSEQ multiplex PCR; the TCRdb copy retains only in-frame clones and omits some. The sample has 250,000 to 300,000 clones, around nine tenths seen once; the top ten hold under 2.5%. Sequencing was carried out using peripheral blood. These receptors were collected from a man between 45 and 60 years old with acute or convalescent COVID-19.

This clone was observed a handful of times. This chain links TRBV5-1 with TRBJ1-1; D perhaps matches TRBD1 (6 bases). The CDR3 is 13 residues long. V was cut by 3 bases and J by 4 bases, with 10 bases left in between. CDR1 is SGHRS and CDR2 is YFSETQ in the germline V gene. Written as DNA, the CDR3 is TGCGCCAGCAGCTCTATGGGGGCCACTGAAGCTTTCTTT. This codes for CASSSMGATEAFF.

The J gene is TRBJ2-3, the V gene TRBV7-6; a weak D match, TRBD2 (6 bases). Germline CDR1 reads SGHVS; CDR2 reads FNYEAQ. The CDR3 runs 17 residues. V lost 6 bases, J lost 4 bases, and 23 bases lay in between. CDR3 sequence (DNA): TGTGCCAGCAGGGGGGGATCCGGGGCAGGGTTCCCAGATACGCAGTATTTT. Residues: CASRGGSGAGFPDTQYF.

The V gene is TRBV4-2, the J gene TRBJ1-5; D ambiguous. CDR1 and CDR2 from the germline V gene are LGHNA and YNFKEQ. This CDR3 has 15 amino acids. Trimming stripped 5 bases from V and 2 bases from J, with 13 bases between. CDR3 region: CASSGGLLGNQPQHF. The DNA of the CDR3 is TGTGCCAGCAGCGGAGGGTTATTGGGCAATCAGCCCCAGCATTTT.

CDR3 sequence reads: CASSQGLTNTGELFF. CDR3 sequence (DNA): TGCGCCAGCTCCCAGGGACTAACGAACACCGGGGAGCTGTTTTTT. The gene calls are TRBV10-2 and TRBJ2-2, with 7 positions matching TRBD2. V was pared by 8 bases and J by 0 bases, with 6 bases of the junction left unmatched. This CDR3 has 15 residues. In germline, CDR1 is WSHSY, CDR2 SAAADI.

This clone has just one count. V and J are TRBV6-5 and TRBJ1-2; D is perhaps TRBD1 (5 bases). The CDR3 is made up of 11 amino acids. V lost 6 bases and J 8 bases, leaving 10 bases between the germline ends. CDR1 and CDR2 from the germline V gene are MNHEY and SVGAGI. CDR3 nucleotide sequence: TGTGCCAGCAGAGGGGACTTCGGCTACACCTTC. Amino acids: CASRGDFGYTF.